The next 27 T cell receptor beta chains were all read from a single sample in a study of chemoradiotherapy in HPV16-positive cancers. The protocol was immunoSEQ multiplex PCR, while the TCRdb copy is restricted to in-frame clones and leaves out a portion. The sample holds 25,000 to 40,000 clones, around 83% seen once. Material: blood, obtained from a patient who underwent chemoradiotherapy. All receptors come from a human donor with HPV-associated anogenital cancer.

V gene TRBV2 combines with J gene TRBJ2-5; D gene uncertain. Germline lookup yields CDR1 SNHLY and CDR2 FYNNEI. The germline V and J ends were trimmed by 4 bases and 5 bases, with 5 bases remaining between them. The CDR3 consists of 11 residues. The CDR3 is CASSVRETQYF. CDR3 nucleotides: TGTGCCAGCAGTGTAAGGGAGACCCAGTACTTC.

CDR3 loop: CASSLGDRDADTQYF. The CDR3 nucleotides are TGTGCCAGCAGCTTGGGGGACAGGGACGCAGATACGCAGTATTTT. This chain uses TRBV5-6 with TRBJ2-3; 9 bases agree with TRBD1. From germline, CDR1 is SGHDT and CDR2 YYEEEE. V shed 0 bases, J shed 4 bases, and the junction held 3 bases outside the gene matches. This CDR3 contains 15 residues. The entire variable domain, with the rest obtained from reference TRBV5-6 and TRBJ2-3, is as follows: DAGVTQSPTHLIKTRGQQVTLRCSPKSGHDTVSWYQQALGQGPQFIFQYYEEEERQRGNFPDRFSGHQFPNYSSELNVNALLLGDSALYLCASSLGDRDADTQYFGPGTRLTVL.

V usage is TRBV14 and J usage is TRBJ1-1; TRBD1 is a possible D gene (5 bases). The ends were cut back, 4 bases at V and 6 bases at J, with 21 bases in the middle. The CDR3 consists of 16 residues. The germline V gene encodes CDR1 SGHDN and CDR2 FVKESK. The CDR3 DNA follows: TGTGCCAGCAGCCTGACTGAGGGGCCTAGTACTTCTGAAGCTTTCTTT. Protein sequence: CASSLTEGPSTSEAFF.

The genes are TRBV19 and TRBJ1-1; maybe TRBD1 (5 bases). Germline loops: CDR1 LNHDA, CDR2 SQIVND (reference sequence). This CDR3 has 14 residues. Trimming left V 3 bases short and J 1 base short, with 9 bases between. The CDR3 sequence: CASSIGDRNTEAFF. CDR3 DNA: TGTGCCAGTAGTATTGGAGACAGGAACACTGAAGCTTTCTTT.

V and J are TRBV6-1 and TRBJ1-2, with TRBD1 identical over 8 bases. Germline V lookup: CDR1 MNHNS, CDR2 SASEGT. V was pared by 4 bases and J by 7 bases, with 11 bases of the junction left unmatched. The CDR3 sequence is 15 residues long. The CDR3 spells CASSGPDRGWSGYTF. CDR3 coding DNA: TGTGCCAGCAGTGGGCCCGACAGGGGCTGGAGTGGCTACACCTTC.

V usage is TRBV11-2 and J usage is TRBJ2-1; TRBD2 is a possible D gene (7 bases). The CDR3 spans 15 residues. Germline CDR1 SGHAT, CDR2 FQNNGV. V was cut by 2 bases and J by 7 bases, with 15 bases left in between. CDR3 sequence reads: CASSLRGVRGNEQFF. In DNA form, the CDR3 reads TGTGCCAGCAGCTTACGGGGGGTCAGGGGAAATGAGCAGTTCTTC.

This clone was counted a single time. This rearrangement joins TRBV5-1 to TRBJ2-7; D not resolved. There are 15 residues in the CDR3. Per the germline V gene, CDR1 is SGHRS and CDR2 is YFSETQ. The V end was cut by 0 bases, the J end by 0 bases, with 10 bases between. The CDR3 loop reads CASSLAGPTSYEQYF. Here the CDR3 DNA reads TGCGCCAGCAGCTTGGCCGGACCTACCTCCTACGAGCAGTACTTC.

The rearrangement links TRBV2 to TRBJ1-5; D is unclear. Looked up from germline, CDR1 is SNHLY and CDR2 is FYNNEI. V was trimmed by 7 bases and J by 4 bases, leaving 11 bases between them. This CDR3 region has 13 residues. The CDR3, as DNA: TGTGCCAGCATGGCCTCCGAAAATCAGCCCCAGCATTTT. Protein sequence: CASMASENQPQHF.

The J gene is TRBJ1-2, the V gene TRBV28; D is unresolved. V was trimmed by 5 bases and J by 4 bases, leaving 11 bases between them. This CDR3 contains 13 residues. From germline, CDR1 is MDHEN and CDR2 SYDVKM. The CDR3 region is CASSPPVVYGYTF. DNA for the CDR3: TGTGCCAGCAGTCCTCCAGTGGTCTATGGCTACACCTTC.

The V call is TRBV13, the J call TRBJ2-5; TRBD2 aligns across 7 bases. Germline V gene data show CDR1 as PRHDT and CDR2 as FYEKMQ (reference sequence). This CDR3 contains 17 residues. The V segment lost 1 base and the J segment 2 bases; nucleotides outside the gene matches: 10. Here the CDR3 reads CASSLEVSGRKQETQYF. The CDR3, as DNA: TGTGCCAGCAGCTTAGAGGTTAGCGGGCGGAAACAAGAGACCCAGTACTTC. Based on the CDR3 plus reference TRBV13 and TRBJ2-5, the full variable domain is AAGVIQSPRHLIKEKRETATLKCYPIPRHDTVYWYQQGPGQDPQFLISFYEKMQSDKGSIPDRFSAQQFSDYHSELNMSSLELGDSALYFCASSLEVSGRKQETQYFGPGTRLLVL.

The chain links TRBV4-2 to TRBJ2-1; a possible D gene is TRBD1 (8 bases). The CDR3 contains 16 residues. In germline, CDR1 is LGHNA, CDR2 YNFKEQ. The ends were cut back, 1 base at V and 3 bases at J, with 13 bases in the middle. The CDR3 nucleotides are TGTGCCAGCAGCCAAGCGGGGGGACAGGACTACAATGAGCAGTTCTTC. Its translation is CASSQAGGQDYNEQFF.

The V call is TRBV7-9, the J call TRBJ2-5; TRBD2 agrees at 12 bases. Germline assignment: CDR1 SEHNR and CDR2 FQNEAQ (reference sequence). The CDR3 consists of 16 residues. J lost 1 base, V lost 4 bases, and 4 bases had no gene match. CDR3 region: CASSSTSGGLQETQYF. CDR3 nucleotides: TGTGCCAGCAGCTCGACTAGCGGGGGCCTCCAAGAGACCCAGTACTTC.

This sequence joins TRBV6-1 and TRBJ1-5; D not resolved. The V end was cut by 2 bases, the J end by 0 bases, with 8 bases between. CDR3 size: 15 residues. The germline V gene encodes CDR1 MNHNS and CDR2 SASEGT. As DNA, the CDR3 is TGTGCCAGCAGTGAATTACGTGTTAGCAATCAGCCCCAGCATTTT. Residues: CASSELRVSNQPQHF.

DNA for the CDR3: TGTGCCATCAGTGACCAGGACGGGAATCAGCCCCAGCATTTT. Translation: CAISDQDGNQPQHF. The chain has TRBV10-3 and TRBJ1-5; unclear D gene. This CDR3 is 14 amino acids long. V gave up 3 bases and J gave up 4 bases, with 10 bases separating them. CDR1 ENHRY and CDR2 SYGVKD come from the germline V gene.

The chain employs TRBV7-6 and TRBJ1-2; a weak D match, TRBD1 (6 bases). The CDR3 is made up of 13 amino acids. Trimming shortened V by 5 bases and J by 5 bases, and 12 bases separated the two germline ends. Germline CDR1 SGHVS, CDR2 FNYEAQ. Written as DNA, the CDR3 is TGTGCCAGCAGCAACCAACAGGGTTATGGCTACACCTTC. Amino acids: CASSNQQGYGYTF.

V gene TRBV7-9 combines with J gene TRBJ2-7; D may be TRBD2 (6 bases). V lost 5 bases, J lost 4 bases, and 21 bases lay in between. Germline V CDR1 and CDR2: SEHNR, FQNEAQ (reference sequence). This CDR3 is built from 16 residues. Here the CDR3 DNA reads TGTGCCAGCAGCCCTGTGGCGGGGCTCCTTCGGTACGAGCAGTACTTC. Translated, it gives CASSPVAGLLRYEQYF.

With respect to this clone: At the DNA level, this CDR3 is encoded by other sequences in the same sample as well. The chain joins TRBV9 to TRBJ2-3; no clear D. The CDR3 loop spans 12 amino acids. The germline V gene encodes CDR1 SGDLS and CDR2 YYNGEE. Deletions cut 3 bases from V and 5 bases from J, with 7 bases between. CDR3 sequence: CASSGEGDTQYF. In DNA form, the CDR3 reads TGTGCCAGCAGCGGCGAAGGAGATACGCAGTATTTT.

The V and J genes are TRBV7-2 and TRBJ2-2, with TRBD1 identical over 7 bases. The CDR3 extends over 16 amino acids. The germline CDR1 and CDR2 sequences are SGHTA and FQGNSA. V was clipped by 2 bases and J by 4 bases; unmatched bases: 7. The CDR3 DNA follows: TGTGCCAGCAGCTTAATTCCAGGGGGAACCACCGGGGAGCTGTTTTTT. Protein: CASSLIPGGTTGELFF.

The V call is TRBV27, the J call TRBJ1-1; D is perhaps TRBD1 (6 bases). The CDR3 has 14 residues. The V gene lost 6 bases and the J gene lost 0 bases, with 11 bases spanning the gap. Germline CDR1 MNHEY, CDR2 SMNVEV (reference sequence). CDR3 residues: CASSPRQVNTEAFF. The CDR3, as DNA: TGTGCCAGCAGCCCCCGACAGGTGAACACTGAAGCTTTCTTT.

The CDR3 sequence is CASTGGLYEKLFF. The CDR3 DNA sequence: TGTGCCAGTACGGGGGGGCTCTATGAAAAACTGTTTTTT. V is TRBV19 and J is TRBJ1-4; TRBD1 might be the D (6 bases). The CDR3 sequence is 13 residues long. Trimming left V 7 bases short and J 6 bases short, with 12 bases between. Germline CDR1 reads LNHDA; CDR2 reads SQIVND (reference sequence). The complete variable domain, with remaining parts taken from reference TRBV19 and TRBJ1-4, reads DGGITQSPKYLFRKEGQNVTLSCEQNLNHDAMYWYRQDPGQGLRLIYYSQIVNDFQKGDIAEGYSVSREKKESFPLTVTSAQKNPTAFYLCASTGGLYEKLFFGSGTQLSVL.

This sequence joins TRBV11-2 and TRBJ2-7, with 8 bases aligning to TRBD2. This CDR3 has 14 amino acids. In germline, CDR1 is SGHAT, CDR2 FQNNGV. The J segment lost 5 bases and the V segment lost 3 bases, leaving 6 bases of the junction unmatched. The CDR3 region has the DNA TGTGCCAGCAGCTTTGTCGGGAGGGCCCACGAGCAGTACTTC. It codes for CASSFVGRAHEQYF. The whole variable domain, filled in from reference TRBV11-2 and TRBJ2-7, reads EAGVAQSPRYKIIEKRQSVAFWCNPISGHATLYWYQQILGQGPKLLIQFQNNGVVDDSQLPKDRFSAERLKGVDSTLKIQPAKLEDSAVYLCASSFVGRAHEQYFGPGTRLTVT.

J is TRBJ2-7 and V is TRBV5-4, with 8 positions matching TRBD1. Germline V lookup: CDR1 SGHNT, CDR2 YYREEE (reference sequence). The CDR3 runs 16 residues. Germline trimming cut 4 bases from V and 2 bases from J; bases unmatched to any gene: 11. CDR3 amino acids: CASSPRTGKGAYEQYF. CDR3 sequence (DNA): TGTGCCAGCAGCCCTAGGACAGGGAAGGGGGCCTACGAGCAGTACTTC.

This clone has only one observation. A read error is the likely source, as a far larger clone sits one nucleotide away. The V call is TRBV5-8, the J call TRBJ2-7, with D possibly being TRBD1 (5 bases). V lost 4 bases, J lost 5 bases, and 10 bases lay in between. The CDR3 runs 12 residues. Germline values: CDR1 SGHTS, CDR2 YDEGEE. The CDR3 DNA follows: TGTGCCAGCAGCCTAAGCAGGGACGAGCAGTACTTC. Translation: CASSLSRDEQYF. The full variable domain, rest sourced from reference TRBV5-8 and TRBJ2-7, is EAGVTQSPTHLIKTRGQQATLRCSPISGHTSVYWYQQALGLGLQFLLWYDEGEERNRGNFPPRFSGRQFPNYSSELNVNALELEDSALYLCASSLSRDEQYFGPGTRLTVT.

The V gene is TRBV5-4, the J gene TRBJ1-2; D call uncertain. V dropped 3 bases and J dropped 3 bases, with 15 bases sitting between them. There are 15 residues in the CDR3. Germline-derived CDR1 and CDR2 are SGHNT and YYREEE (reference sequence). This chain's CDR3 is CASSSDLMRDYGYTF. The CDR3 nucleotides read TGTGCCAGCAGCTCAGACCTAATGCGGGACTATGGCTACACCTTC.

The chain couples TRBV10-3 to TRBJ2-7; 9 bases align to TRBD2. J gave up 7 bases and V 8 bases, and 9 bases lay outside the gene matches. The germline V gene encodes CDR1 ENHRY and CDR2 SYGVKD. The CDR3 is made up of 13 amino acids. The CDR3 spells CAILSGGMGEQYF. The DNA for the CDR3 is TGTGCCATCCTTAGCGGGGGCATGGGGGAGCAGTACTTC.

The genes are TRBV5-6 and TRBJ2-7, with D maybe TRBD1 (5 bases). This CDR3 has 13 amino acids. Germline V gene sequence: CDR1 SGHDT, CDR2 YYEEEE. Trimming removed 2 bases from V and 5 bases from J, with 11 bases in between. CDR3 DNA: TGTGCCAGCAGCTTTATGCAGGGCCACGAGCAGTACTTC. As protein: CASSFMQGHEQYF.

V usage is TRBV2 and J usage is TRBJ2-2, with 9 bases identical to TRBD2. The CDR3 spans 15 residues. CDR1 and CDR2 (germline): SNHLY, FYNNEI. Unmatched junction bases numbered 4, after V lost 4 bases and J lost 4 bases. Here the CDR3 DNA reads TGTGCCAGCAGTGTCCTGCGGGGGGGCACCGGGGAGCTGTTTTTT. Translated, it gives CASSVLRGGTGELFF.